The T cell receptor beta chain under discussion was sequenced for a study of tumor and adjacent non-tumor tissue in lung cancer. RNA was extracted from bulk tissue without any cell sorting. Study outcomes and limitations: Tumor repertoires had a smaller top 100 clone share than normal lung. Tumor tissue had significantly higher TCR diversity than normal lung.

The library came from three nested PCR rounds adapted from ARM-PCR protocols. TCRdb reanalysed the multiplex PCR reads using MiXCR and keeps one entry per CDR3 protein. The sample lists about 200,000 distinct CDR3 sequences, 70% to 75% occurring once. Turning to this clonotype: Antigen unknown. This may come from a read error, since a much larger clone is one base off.

Per germline, CDR1 MGHRA and CDR2 YSYEKL. The CDR3 has 17 residues. Trimming cost V 1 base and J 13 bases, with 25 bases left between them. V gene TRBV4-1 combines with J gene TRBJ2-2; D might be TRBD2 (6 bases). Material for sequencing was lung tumor tissue. This receptor was identified in a man aged 55 to 70 with non-small cell lung cancer. The CDR3 DNA reads as TGCGCCAGCAGCCAAGCGAAGGGAGTAGCGGAAACCCGGGGGCTGTTTTTT. Protein sequence: CASSQAKGVAETRGLFF.